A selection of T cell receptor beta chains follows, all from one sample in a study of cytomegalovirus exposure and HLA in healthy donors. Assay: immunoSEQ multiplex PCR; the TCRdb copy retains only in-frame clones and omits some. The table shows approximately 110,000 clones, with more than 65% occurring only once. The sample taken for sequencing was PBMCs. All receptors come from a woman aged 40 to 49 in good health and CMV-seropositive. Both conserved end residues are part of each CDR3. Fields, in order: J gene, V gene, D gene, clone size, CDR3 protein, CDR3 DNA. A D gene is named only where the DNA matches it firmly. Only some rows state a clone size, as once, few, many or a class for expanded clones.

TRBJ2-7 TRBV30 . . CAWSVNRGGYEQYF TGTGCCTGGAGTGTAAACAGGGGGGGCTACGAGCAGTACTTC
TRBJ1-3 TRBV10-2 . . CASLGRSSGNTIYF TGCGCCAGCCTAGGGAGGTCCTCTGGAAACACCATATATTTT
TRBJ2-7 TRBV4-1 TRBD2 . CASSQGPSGRAYEQYF TGCGCCAGCAGCCAAGGGCCTAGCGGGAGGGCCTACGAGCAGTACTTC
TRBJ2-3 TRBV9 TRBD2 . CASSAGTILTDTQYF TGTGCCAGCAGCGCCGGGACTATACTCACAGATACGCAGTATTTT
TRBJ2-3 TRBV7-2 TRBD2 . CASSFGGADTQYF TGTGCCAGCAGCTTTGGGGGGGCAGATACGCAGTATTTT
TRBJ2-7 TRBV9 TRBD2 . CASSVGPSGRYEQYF TGTGCCAGCAGCGTAGGGCCTAGCGGCAGATACGAGCAGTACTTC
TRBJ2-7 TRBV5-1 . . CASSFPLASIYEQYF TGCGCCAGCAGCTTTCCTCTAGCCTCCATTTACGAGCAGTACTTC
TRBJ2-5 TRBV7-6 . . CASSSGLKETQYF TGTGCCAGCAGCTCGGGACTGAAAGAGACCCAGTACTTC
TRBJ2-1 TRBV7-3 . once CASSFDRSSYNEQFF TGTGCCAGCAGCTTCGACAGGAGCTCCTACAATGAGCAGTTCTTC
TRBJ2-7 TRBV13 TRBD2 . CASRRTSGRTSYEQYF TGTGCCAGCAGGCGGACTAGCGGGAGGACCTCCTACGAGCAGTACTTC
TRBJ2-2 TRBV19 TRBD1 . CASSFRQGGYTGELFF TGTGCCAGTAGTTTTCGACAGGGGGGGTACACCGGGGAGCTGTTTTTT
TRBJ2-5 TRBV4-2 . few CASSQGDSQETQYF TGTGCCAGCAGCCAAGGAGACTCTCAAGAGACCCAGTACTTC
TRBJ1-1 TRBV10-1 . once CASSGGRGQNTEAFF TGCGCCAGCAGTGGAGGGCGGGGGCAGAACACTGAAGCTTTCTTT
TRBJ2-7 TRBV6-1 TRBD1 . CASSRQGVDYEQYF TGTGCCAGCAGCAGACAGGGAGTGGACTACGAGCAGTACTTC
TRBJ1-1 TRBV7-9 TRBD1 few CASSLGRGPTEAFF TGTGCCAGCAGCTTAGGCAGGGGGCCGACTGAAGCTTTCTTT
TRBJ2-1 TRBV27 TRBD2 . CASSPWASGRLSEQFF TGTGCCAGCAGTCCTTGGGCTAGCGGGAGATTAAGTGAGCAGTTCTTC
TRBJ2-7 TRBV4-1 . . CASSRSVLTYEQYF TGCGCCAGCAGCCGATCGGTCCTTACCTACGAGCAGTACTTC
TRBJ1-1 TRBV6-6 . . CASSYGGSTEAFF TGTGCCAGCAGTTACGGGGGCTCCACTGAAGCTTTCTTT
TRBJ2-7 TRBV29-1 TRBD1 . CSVEVGAGGREQYF TGCAGCGTTGAGGTCGGGGCAGGGGGCCGCGAGCAGTACTTC
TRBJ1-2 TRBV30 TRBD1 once CAWSRDSPNYGYTF TGTGCCTGGAGTAGGGACAGCCCTAACTATGGCTACACCTTC
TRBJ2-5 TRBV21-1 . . CASPQPDYNKETQYF TGTGCCAGCCCCCAGCCGGACTATAATAAAGAGACCCAGTACTTC
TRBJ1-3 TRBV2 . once CASSAQTGFSGNTIYF TGTGCCAGCAGTGCTCAAACAGGGTTCTCTGGAAACACCATATATTTT
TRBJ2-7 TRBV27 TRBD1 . CASMRQGLYEQYF TGTGCCAGCATGAGACAGGGGCTTTACGAGCAGTACTTC
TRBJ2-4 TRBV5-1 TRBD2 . CASTSRGTRGNIQYF TGCGCCAGCACCTCTAGGGGGACTAGAGGAAACATTCAGTACTTC
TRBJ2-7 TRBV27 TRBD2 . CASSLGGRASEQYF TGTGCCAGCAGTTTGGGCGGGAGGGCCTCCGAGCAGTACTTC
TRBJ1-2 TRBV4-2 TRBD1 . CASSQVSGTGNGYTF TGTGCCAGCAGCCAAGTTTCCGGGACAGGGAATGGCTACACCTTC
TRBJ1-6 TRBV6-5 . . CASSTGVKGAPLHF TGTGCCAGCAGTACGGGTGTTAAAGGGGCACCCCTCCACTTT
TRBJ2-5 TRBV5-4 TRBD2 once CASGPRLAGGPGETQYF TGTGCCAGCGGTCCTAGACTAGCGGGAGGGCCGGGGGAGACCCAGTACTTC
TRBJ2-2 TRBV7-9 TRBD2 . CASSLAGTSGSPNTGELFF TGTGCCAGCAGCTTAGCCGGGACTAGCGGGAGTCCGAACACCGGGGAGCTGTTTTTT
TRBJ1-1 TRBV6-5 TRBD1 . CASSLGWDRGTEAFF TGTGCCAGCAGTTTGGGTTGGGACAGGGGCACTGAAGCTTTCTTT
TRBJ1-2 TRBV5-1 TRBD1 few CASSFDRDIYGYTF TGCGCCAGCAGCTTCGACAGGGATATCTATGGCTACACCTTC
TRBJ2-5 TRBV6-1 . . CASSQQPDSSKYF TGTGCCAGCAGCCAACAACCGGACTCGTCAAAGTACTTC
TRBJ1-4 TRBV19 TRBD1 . CASSPATGYEKLFF TGTGCCAGTAGTCCCGCGACAGGGTATGAAAAACTGTTTTTT
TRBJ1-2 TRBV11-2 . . CASSLVQGYGYTF TGTGCCAGCAGCTTAGTACAGGGCTATGGCTACACCTTC
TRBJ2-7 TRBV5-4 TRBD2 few CASSLGSGGYEQYF TGTGCCAGCAGCTTGGGGTCGGGGGGATACGAGCAGTACTTC
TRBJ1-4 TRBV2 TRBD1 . CASGGTGNRSEKLFF TGTGCCAGCGGGGGGACAGGGAATAGGAGTGAAAAACTGTTTTTT
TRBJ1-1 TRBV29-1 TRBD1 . CSVGRGHDTEAFF TGCAGCGTTGGTAGGGGGCACGACACTGAAGCTTTCTTT
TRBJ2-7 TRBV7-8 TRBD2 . CASSPGTIYEQYF TGTGCCAGCAGCCCAGGGACTATCTACGAGCAGTACTTC
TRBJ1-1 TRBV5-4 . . CASSLAGPNTEAFF TGTGCCAGCAGCTTGGCAGGGCCCAACACTGAAGCTTTCTTT
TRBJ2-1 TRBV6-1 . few CASARGYNEQFF TGTGCCAGCGCCAGGGGTTACAATGAGCAGTTCTTC
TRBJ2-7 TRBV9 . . CASSVGTQSYEQYF TGTGCCAGCAGCGTAGGAACACAGTCCTACGAGCAGTACTTC
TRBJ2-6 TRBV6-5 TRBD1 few CASSPQGAGANVLTF TGTGCCAGCAGTCCGCAGGGGGCTGGGGCCAACGTCCTGACTTTC
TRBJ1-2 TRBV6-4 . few CASSRDSKGYGYTF TGTGCCAGCAGCCGGGACTCCAAAGGATATGGCTACACCTTC
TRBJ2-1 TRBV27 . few CASSTGVYNEQFF TGTGCCAGCAGTACGGGGGTCTACAATGAGCAGTTCTTC
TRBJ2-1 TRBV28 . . CASIPDGTSYNEQFF TGTGCCAGCATCCCGGATGGGACTTCCTACAATGAGCAGTTCTTC
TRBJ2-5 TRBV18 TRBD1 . CASSQGQSQETQYF TGTGCCAGCTCACAGGGACAGAGCCAAGAGACCCAGTACTTC
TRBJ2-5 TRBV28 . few CASIDRGRAETQYF TGTGCCAGCATCGACAGAGGCAGGGCAGAGACCCAGTACTTC
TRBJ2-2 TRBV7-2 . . CASSLSPTRGTGELFF TGTGCCAGCAGCTTAAGTCCTACTCGGGGCACCGGGGAGCTGTTTTTT
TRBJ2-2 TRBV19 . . CASSIGTTNTGELFF TGTGCCAGTAGTATAGGGACAACGAACACCGGGGAGCTGTTTTTT
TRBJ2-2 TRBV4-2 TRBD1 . CASSQTGGGIGELFF TGTGCCAGCAGCCAGACAGGGGGCGGGATCGGGGAGCTGTTTTTT
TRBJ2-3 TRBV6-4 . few CASSEVGVPQDTQYF TGTGCCAGCAGTGAGGTGGGAGTCCCTCAGGATACGCAGTATTTT
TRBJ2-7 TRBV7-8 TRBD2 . CASSLRRESSYEQYF TGTGCCAGCAGCCTTCGGCGGGAGAGCTCCTACGAGCAGTACTTC
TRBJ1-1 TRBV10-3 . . CAISRGLNTEAFF TGTGCCATCAGCAGGGGACTGAACACTGAAGCTTTCTTT
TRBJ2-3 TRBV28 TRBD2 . CATLSGISTDTQYF TGTGCCACCCTTAGCGGGATTAGCACAGATACGCAGTATTTT